This is a list of T cell receptor beta chains from one sample in a study of beta chain features in type 1 diabetes. Only in-frame clones appear in the TCRdb table, and some are missing; sequencing was by immunoSEQ multiplex PCR. The data show about 170,000 clones, approximately 8.1% seen once. The sample comprised central memory CD4+ T cells from blood. These receptors originate from a woman in her thirties or forties with type 1 diabetes. Each CDR3 is given with its conserved first and last residue. A D gene is named only where the DNA matches it firmly. Clone size is shown for a subset of rows, as once, few, many or a class of expanded clone.

d_gene: NA; abundance: few; v_gene: TRBV5-1; CDR3aa: CASSPQTQNTGELFF
d_gene: NA; abundance: few; v_gene: TRBV9; CDR3aa: CASSAESGGNQPQHF
d_gene: NA; abundance: many; v_gene: TRBV5-1; CDR3aa: CASSNTGTTYGYTF
d_gene: NA; abundance: NA; v_gene: TRBV11-2; CDR3aa: CASSLARSYEQYF
d_gene: TRBD1; abundance: NA; v_gene: TRBV30; CDR3aa: CAWGQGAWGNQPQHF
d_gene: NA; abundance: NA; v_gene: TRBV6-6; CDR3aa: CASSRRDEQYF
d_gene: TRBD1; abundance: few; v_gene: TRBV29-1; CDR3aa: CSARSRDRARSYEQYF
d_gene: TRBD1; abundance: NA; v_gene: TRBV6-6; CDR3aa: CASRPDRAAEAFF
d_gene: TRBD2; abundance: few; v_gene: TRBV4-1; CDR3aa: CASSQATSGGHEQYF
d_gene: NA; abundance: few; v_gene: TRBV14; CDR3aa: CASQGKAPQPQHF
d_gene: TRBD2; abundance: NA; v_gene: TRBV11-2; CDR3aa: CASSLLPGLAGGMKTQYF
d_gene: NA; abundance: NA; v_gene: TRBV9; CDR3aa: CASSVRASGANVLTF
d_gene: TRBD2; abundance: few; v_gene: TRBV9; CDR3aa: CASSAPSGTSGYNEQFF
d_gene: NA; abundance: NA; v_gene: TRBV18; CDR3aa: CASSPAYRGTTYEQYF
d_gene: NA; abundance: NA; v_gene: TRBV28; CDR3aa: CASCQGGSYEQYF
d_gene: NA; abundance: few; v_gene: TRBV9; CDR3aa: CASSPRSLDGTQYF
d_gene: NA; abundance: few; v_gene: TRBV30; CDR3aa: CAWSVSSGNTIYF
d_gene: TRBD1; abundance: few; v_gene: TRBV15; CDR3aa: CATSRSGQGAAFF
d_gene: TRBD2; abundance: NA; v_gene: TRBV7-3; CDR3aa: CASSLTSGSEETQYF
d_gene: NA; abundance: few; v_gene: TRBV7-2; CDR3aa: CASSSGTDTQYF
d_gene: TRBD1; abundance: NA; v_gene: TRBV30; CDR3aa: CAWTLGQGAIGNTIYF
d_gene: TRBD2; abundance: NA; v_gene: TRBV29-1; CDR3aa: CSVLHPTSGAIPYTDTQYF
d_gene: NA; abundance: NA; v_gene: TRBV7-2; CDR3aa: CASSLGQGSYEQFF
d_gene: NA; abundance: NA; v_gene: TRBV9; CDR3aa: CASSAGEGGQPQHF
d_gene: TRBD1; abundance: few; v_gene: TRBV30; CDR3aa: CAWSSRGLNQPQHF
d_gene: NA; abundance: NA; v_gene: TRBV5-1; CDR3aa: CASSDSTSYNEQFF
d_gene: NA; abundance: NA; v_gene: TRBV7-3; CDR3aa: CASSLSWRVNEQFF
d_gene: TRBD2; abundance: few; v_gene: TRBV7-2; CDR3aa: CASSFGGTDTQYF
d_gene: TRBD1; abundance: few; v_gene: TRBV18; CDR3aa: CASSPSGQSYEQYF
d_gene: NA; abundance: NA; v_gene: TRBV18; CDR3aa: CASSRRGFQETQYF
d_gene: NA; abundance: few; v_gene: TRBV9; CDR3aa: CASSTTGLTGELFF
d_gene: TRBD2; abundance: many; v_gene: TRBV15; CDR3aa: CATSSTSALGYNEQFF
d_gene: NA; abundance: NA; v_gene: TRBV28; CDR3aa: CASSAGSGGHYGYTF
d_gene: TRBD2; abundance: many; v_gene: TRBV2; CDR3aa: CASSPTSGARYEQYF
d_gene: NA; abundance: NA; v_gene: TRBV28; CDR3aa: CASSLTTYNEQFF
d_gene: TRBD2; abundance: NA; v_gene: TRBV7-3; CDR3aa: CASSAASGGQETQYF
d_gene: NA; abundance: NA; v_gene: TRBV28; CDR3aa: CASTGGTAYEQYF
d_gene: TRBD2; abundance: few; v_gene: TRBV29-1; CDR3aa: CSVVEGLAGVEQYF
d_gene: NA; abundance: few; v_gene: TRBV9; CDR3aa: CASSFSDRNTGELFF
d_gene: NA; abundance: many; v_gene: TRBV27; CDR3aa: CASSDRLGDTRGYTF
d_gene: TRBD1; abundance: NA; v_gene: TRBV2; CDR3aa: CASMGQAGGADTQYF
d_gene: TRBD1; abundance: NA; v_gene: TRBV10-3; CDR3aa: CAISEGTGTDTQYF
d_gene: NA; abundance: few; v_gene: TRBV5-1; CDR3aa: CASSEAPESDTQYF
d_gene: NA; abundance: NA; v_gene: TRBV30; CDR3aa: CAWSVRGSGANVLTF
d_gene: NA; abundance: NA; v_gene: TRBV6-5; CDR3aa: CASSYSTNQRPYEQYF
d_gene: NA; abundance: few; v_gene: TRBV7-9; CDR3aa: CASSFQGVGNEQFF